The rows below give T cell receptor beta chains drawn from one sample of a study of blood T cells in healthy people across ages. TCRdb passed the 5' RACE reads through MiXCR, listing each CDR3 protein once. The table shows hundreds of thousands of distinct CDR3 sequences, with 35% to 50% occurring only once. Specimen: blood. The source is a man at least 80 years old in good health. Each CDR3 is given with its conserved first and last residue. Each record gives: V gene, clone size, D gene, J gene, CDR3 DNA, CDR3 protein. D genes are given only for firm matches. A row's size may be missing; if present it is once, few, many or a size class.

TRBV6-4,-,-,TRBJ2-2,TGTGCCAGCAGCCGGATCGGCGGGGAGCTGTTTTTT,CASSRIGGELFF
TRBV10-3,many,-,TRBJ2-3,TGTGCCAGCCGGAGCTCGGGAGATACGCAGTATTTT,CASRSSGDTQYF
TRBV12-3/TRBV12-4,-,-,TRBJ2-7,TGTGCCAGCAGTTCGGTCGGGACCTACGGGCAGTACTTC,CASSSVGTYGQYF
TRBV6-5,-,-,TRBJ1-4,TGTGCCAGCAGTAGAACAAGTACCTCCGAAAAACTGTTTTTT,CASSRTSTSEKLFF
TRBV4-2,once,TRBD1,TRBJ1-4,TGTGCCAGCAGCCAAGAAGACAGGGATAATGAAAAACTGTTTTTT,CASSQEDRDNEKLFF
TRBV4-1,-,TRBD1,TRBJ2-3,TGCGCCAGCAGCCGGGGGACAGCAGATTTGTATTTT,CASSRGTADLYF
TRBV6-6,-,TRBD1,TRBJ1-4,TGTGCCAGCAGTTACAATCGGCAGGGGGGTTATCAGGAAAAACTGTTTTTT,CASSYNRQGGYQEKLFF
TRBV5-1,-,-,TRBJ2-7,TGCGCCAGCAGCCCTGTGGTGGGGTGCGAGCAGTACTTC,CASSPVVGCEQYF
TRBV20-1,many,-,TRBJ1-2,TGCAGTGCTCGAGGAGATGTGGACTATGGCTACACCTTC,CSARGDVDYGYTF
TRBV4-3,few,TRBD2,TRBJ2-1,TGCGCCAGCAGCCAAGTCCTCCTAGCGGATAACAATGAGCAGTTCTTC,CASSQVLLADNNEQFF
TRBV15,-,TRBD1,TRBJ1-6,TGTGCCACCAGCGGCTGGACAGGGGGCTCTTCACCCCTCCACTTT,CATSGWTGGSSPLHF